Below are 27 T cell receptor beta chains sequenced from a single sample in a study of blood T cells in healthy people across ages. Using a J-beta primer mix together with a sample-barcoded 5' primer, a second PCR was run for roughly 6 to 12 cycles. MiXCR, applied by TCRdb to the 5' RACE reads, yields one record per CDR3 protein. The sample consists of around 1,800,000 distinct CDR3 sequences, approximately 40% of them appearing once. Sequenced material: blood. These receptors were obtained from a human donor in good health.

CDR3 sequence: CASNRGGSETYEQYF. CDR3 nucleotides: TGTGCCAGCAATCGAGGGGGCAGCGAGACCTACGAGCAGTACTTC. This sequence joins TRBV7-2 and TRBJ2-7, with 7 bases matching TRBD1. The CDR3 extends over 15 amino acids. V gave up 7 bases and J gave up 2 bases; unmatched junction bases: 11. Germline values: CDR1 SGHTA, CDR2 FQGNSA.

This clonotype was detected a few times. The V and J genes are TRBV20-1 and TRBJ2-1; 9 bases agree with TRBD1. With 3 bases clipped from V and 3 bases from J, the junction kept 12 bases outside the gene matches. The germline CDR1 and CDR2 sequences are DFQATT and SNEGSKA (reference sequence). The CDR3 totals 17 residues. The chain's CDR3 is CSASQSTPGQGYNEQFF. The CDR3 region has the DNA TGCAGTGCTAGCCAATCTACTCCGGGACAGGGCTACAATGAGCAGTTCTTC.

The chain employs TRBV6-5 and TRBJ1-3, with D unresolved. V lost 4 bases and J 0 bases, leaving 4 bases between the germline ends. Germline lookup yields CDR1 MNHEY and CDR2 SVGAGI. The CDR3 has 13 residues. Written as DNA, the CDR3 is TGTGCCAGCAGTTGGGGCTCTGGAAACACCATATATTTT. Amino acids: CASSWGSGNTIYF.

This chain links TRBV4-1 with TRBJ2-5; D is unclear. The germline V gene has CDR1 MGHRA and CDR2 YSYEKL. This CDR3 is built from 14 residues. The V end lost 6 bases, the J end lost 5 bases, and 16 bases lay between the germline ends. The CDR3 spells CASRSTASGETQYF. DNA for the CDR3: TGCGCCAGCAGGTCTACGGCGAGTGGGGAGACCCAGTACTTC.

This clonotype was found a few times. V and J are TRBV11-1 and TRBJ2-6; unclear D gene. Germline loops: CDR1 SGHAT, CDR2 FQDESV (reference sequence). Between the trimmed V and J ends, which lost 2 bases and 0 bases, there was a span of 17 bases. The CDR3 extends over 19 amino acids. CDR3 nucleotide sequence: TGTGCCAGCAGCTTACACGGTGCAGGTCTCCCCTCTGGGGCCAACGTCCTGACTTTC. It encodes CASSLHGAGLPSGANVLTF.

The J gene is TRBJ2-5, the V gene TRBV6-6; 7 bases agree with TRBD1. CDR3 size: 14 residues. The germline V gene has CDR1 MNHNY and CDR2 SVGAGI (reference sequence). V lost 7 bases and J lost 5; bases outside the gene matches: 10. The CDR3 DNA reads as TGTGCCAGCACCAAGATCCCCAGGGGGGAGACCCAGTACTTC. This sequence encodes CASTKIPRGETQYF.

The V call is TRBV4-2, the J call TRBJ2-1; TRBD2 matches at 15 bases. Germline loops: CDR1 LGHNA, CDR2 YNFKEQ. V shed 1 base and J 10 bases; nucleotides not matched to a gene: 8. This CDR3 region has 17 residues. This CDR3 is CASSQAAGTSGGLEQFF. The DNA of the CDR3 is TGTGCCAGCAGCCAAGCAGCTGGGACTAGCGGGGGGCTCGAGCAGTTCTTC.

A few counts support this clonotype. The chain uses TRBV6-6 and TRBJ1-5; D may be TRBD1 (5 bases). V lost 2 bases and J 0 bases, leaving 11 bases between the germline ends. This CDR3 region has 16 residues. Germline loops: CDR1 MNHNY, CDR2 SVGAGI (reference sequence). CDR3 DNA: TGTGCCAGCAGTTACATTAAGGGGCTTAGCAATCAGCCCCAGCATTTT. Translated: CASSYIKGLSNQPQHF.

V is TRBV7-9 and J is TRBJ2-7, with D possibly TRBD2 on 5 matching bases. This CDR3 is built from 13 residues. Germline lookup yields CDR1 SEHNR and CDR2 FQNEAQ (reference sequence). The V end lost 5 bases, the J end lost 7 bases, and 15 bases lay between the germline ends. CDR3 sequence (DNA): TGTGCCAGCAGCGTTAGCCCGGGAACGGAGCAGTACTTC. Translating it yields CASSVSPGTEQYF. Together with reference TRBV7-9 and TRBJ2-7, the CDR3 gives the full variable domain: DTGVSQNPRHKITKRGQNVTFRCDPISEHNRLYWYRQTLGQGPEFLTYFQNEAQLEKSRLLSDRFSAERPKGSFSTLEIQRTEQGDSAMYLCASSVSPGTEQYFGPGTRLTVT.

The chain uses TRBV12-3 or TRBV12-4 and TRBJ2-3; 12 bases are a match to TRBD2. This CDR3 spans 14 amino acids. The ends lost 3 bases at V and 11 bases at J; junction bases unmatched: 6. CDR3 bases: TGTGCCAGCAGTTTGGGACTAGCGGGCCATCAGCAGTATTTT. Protein sequence: CASSLGLAGHQQYF.

A word on this clonotype: An end of the junction does not agree with germline; a read error may underlie this. The chain has TRBV15 and TRBJ2-1; D may be TRBD2 (5 bases). Germline values: CDR1 LNHNV, CDR2 YYDKDF (reference sequence). The CDR3 is made up of 16 amino acids. The DNA of the CDR3 is TGTGCCGCCAGCAGAGGGAATAGTGGGACCTACAATGAGCAGTTCTTC. It is translated as CAASRGNSGTYNEQFF.

The V call is TRBV7-2, the J call TRBJ1-1; 8 bases fit TRBD1. CDR1 is SGHTA, CDR2 FQGNSA, per germline. V gave up 3 bases and J gave up 4 bases; unmatched junction bases: 7. The CDR3 is made up of 15 amino acids. The CDR3 reads CASSFAQGAGTEAFF. The CDR3 DNA sequence: TGTGCCAGCAGCTTTGCCCAGGGGGCCGGCACTGAAGCTTTCTTT.

This chain joins TRBV6-2 or TRBV6-3 and TRBJ2-7; TRBD1 is a possible D gene (7 bases). Germline V gene lookup returns CDR1 MNHEY and CDR2 SVGEGT. V lost 5 bases, J lost 1 base, and 18 bases lay in between. CDR3 length: 16 residues. The CDR3, as DNA: TGTGCCAGCAGTGACAGGGACGGGGGACAGTCCTACGAGCAGTACTTC. Translation gives CASSDRDGGQSYEQYF.

This chain links TRBV20-1 with TRBJ2-1, with 13 bases that match TRBD2. Germline V lookup: CDR1 DFQATT, CDR2 SNEGSKA (reference sequence). This CDR3 has 18 residues. Unmatched junction bases numbered 15, after V lost 5 bases and J lost 5 bases. The CDR3 nucleotides are TGCAGTGCTGAAACGGGACTAGCGGGGCCTTGGGGCAACAATGAGCAGTTCTTC. This gives the protein CSAETGLAGPWGNNEQFF.

This chain uses TRBV4-3 with TRBJ2-6; D gene uncertain. The CDR3 is made up of 17 amino acids. V lost 1 base and J lost 0, with 10 bases in between. Germline CDR1 reads LGHNA; CDR2 reads YSLEER. The CDR3: CASSQGVPSSGANVLTF. The DNA for the CDR3 is TGCGCCAGCAGCCAAGGGGTGCCGAGCTCTGGGGCCAACGTCCTGACTTTC.

This clonotype was detected ten times or more. The CDR3 region is CASSLTTGYNEQFF. Written as DNA, the CDR3 is TGTGCCAGCAGCCTTACGACGGGATACAATGAGCAGTTCTTC. The chain carries TRBV5-6 and TRBJ2-1; perhaps TRBD2 as D (5 bases). V lost 4 bases and J lost 4, with 12 bases in between. CDR3 length: 14 residues. The germline CDR1 and CDR2 sequences are SGHDT and YYEEEE.

This clonotype was observed many times. V is TRBV25-1 and J is TRBJ1-6, with D maybe TRBD1 (6 bases). This CDR3 has 16 residues. With 3 bases removed from V and 3 bases from J, the gap between germline ends came to 12 bases. Germline CDR1 MGHDK, CDR2 SYGVNS. This CDR3 reads CASSDGGGGYNSPLHF. The CDR3 coding sequence is TGTGCCAGCAGTGACGGAGGGGGAGGCTATAATTCACCCCTCCACTTT.

The chain has TRBV5-1 and TRBJ1-1; D is uncertain. Deletions cut 3 bases from V and 2 bases from J, with 5 bases between. Germline V gene lookup returns CDR1 SGHRS and CDR2 YFSETQ. CDR3 length: 12 residues. The CDR3 DNA reads as TGCGCCAGCAGCTCATCTAACACTGAAGCTTTCTTT. Its protein is CASSSSNTEAFF.

This chain links TRBV7-9 with TRBJ1-2, with TRBD1 matching over 8 bases. With 2 bases clipped from V and 4 bases from J, the junction kept 3 bases outside the gene matches. This CDR3 region has 14 residues. CDR1 and CDR2 (germline): SEHNR, FQNEAQ (reference sequence). CDR3 nucleotides: TGTGCCAGCAGCTTAATAACAGGGGGCTATGGCTACACCTTC. This translates into CASSLITGGYGYTF.

V and J are TRBV11-3 and TRBJ2-1, with D tentatively TRBD1 or TRBD2 (5 bases each). CDR3 length: 14 residues. Trimming removed 4 bases at V and 7 bases at J, with 14 bases between. From germline, CDR1 is SGHNT and CDR2 YENEEA. CDR3 coding DNA: TGTGCCAGCAGCTATATGTGGGGCGGGAATGAGCAGTTCTTC. Translation: CASSYMWGGNEQFF.

This clonotype was seen just once. The rearrangement links TRBV6-6 to TRBJ2-7, with D possibly being TRBD1 (5 bases). Germline loops: CDR1 MNHNY, CDR2 SVGAGI (reference sequence). The CDR3 extends over 17 amino acids. V lost 0 bases, J lost 1 base, and 16 bases lay in between. CDR3 in amino acids: CASSYSRSVRGSYEQYF. The DNA of the CDR3 is TGTGCCAGCAGTTACTCGCGGTCCGTTAGGGGTTCCTACGAGCAGTACTTC.

The chain employs TRBV7-9 and TRBJ2-7; tentatively, D is TRBD1 or TRBD2 (5 bases each). The CDR3 extends over 12 amino acids. Germline CDR1 is SEHNR and CDR2 is FQNEAQ (reference sequence). With 7 bases removed from V and 4 bases from J, the gap between germline ends came to 11 bases. The CDR3, as DNA: TGTGCCAGCACCAATGGGGGATACGAGCAGTACTTC. Translation: CASTNGGYEQYF.

Ten or more counts support this clonotype. The chain carries TRBV29-1 and TRBJ2-7, with TRBD1 identical over 12 bases. Looked up from germline, CDR1 is SQVTM and CDR2 is ANQGSEA. The trim removed 4 bases at V and 4 bases at J, leaving 5 bases unmatched. The CDR3 runs 14 residues. CDR3 bases: TGCAGCGTTGCGGGGACAGGGGGCTCATACGAGCAGTACTTC. It translates to CSVAGTGGSYEQYF.

V gene TRBV27 combines with J gene TRBJ2-1, with D possibly being TRBD2 (5 bases). The CDR3 loop spans 15 amino acids. Germline lookup yields CDR1 MNHEY and CDR2 SMNVEV (reference sequence). Trimming stripped 7 bases from V and 5 bases from J, with 18 bases between. The chain's CDR3 is CASNPQAPRDNEQFF. The CDR3 DNA reads as TGTGCCAGCAATCCCCAAGCCCCGAGGGACAATGAGCAGTTCTTC.

V gene TRBV4-1 combines with J gene TRBJ2-5; weak D call: TRBD1 (6 bases). Germline assignment: CDR1 MGHRA and CDR2 YSYEKL. The CDR3 totals 15 residues. The V end lost 1 base, the J end lost 9 bases, and 18 bases lay between the germline ends. The CDR3 here is CASSQVPNSRQAQYF. The CDR3 DNA sequence: TGCGCCAGCAGCCAAGTTCCGAACTCTCGACAGGCCCAGTACTTC.

This clonotype was observed at least ten times. The junction and the germline gene differ at one end; a read error may be behind it. This chain uses TRBV5-1 with TRBJ2-3; 8 nucleotides align to TRBD1. The CDR3 is 14 residues long. Germline assignment: CDR1 SGHRS and CDR2 YFSETQ. The CDR3 region is CASSLQGDTDTQYF. The CDR3 DNA follows: TGTGCCAGCAGTTTACAGGGGGACACAGATACGCAGTATTTT.

This clonotype has more than one count but fewer than ten. The chain employs TRBV5-1 and TRBJ2-7; D is undetermined. Trimming stripped 0 bases from V and 9 bases from J, with 13 bases between. In germline, CDR1 is SGHRS, CDR2 YFSETQ. This CDR3 has 13 residues. In DNA, the CDR3 is TGCGCCAGCAGCTTGGCCGTCCCCGTGGGGCAGTACTTC. It yields the protein CASSLAVPVGQYF.